These 22 T cell receptor beta chains were sequenced from one sample in a study of human T cells and chemical hapten exposure. The time point: patch test 3, about 24 weeks after DPC sensitization. As to treatment: therapeutic diphenylcyclopropenone sensitization with weekly scalp DPC. TCRdb reprocessed the RACE reads via MiXCR and lists one record per CDR3 protein. The sample shows 80,000 to 100,000 distinct CDR3 sequences, around 25% of them seen only once. Sequencing was performed on whole blood, taken in connection with sensitization to the hapten diphenylcyclopropenone (DPC). The origin of the receptors is a man between 35 and 55 years old with alopecia areata. Some clones in this sample may be carry-over from other donors' samples.

The J gene is TRBJ1-1, the V gene TRBV9; the D is unclear. Trimming cost V 0 bases and J 1 base, with 10 bases left between them. The CDR3 contains 15 residues. Per germline, CDR1 SGDLS and CDR2 YYNGEE. In DNA form, the CDR3 reads TGTGCCAGCAGCGTAGATAGTCGGGGGAACACTGAAGCTTTCTTT. It encodes CASSVDSRGNTEAFF.

V usage is TRBV20-1 and J usage is TRBJ2-3; no clear D. The germline gives CDR1 DFQATT, CDR2 SNEGSKA (reference sequence). There are 13 residues in the CDR3. CDR3 coding DNA: TGCAGCGCCCCTGCCCCGTCGTCAGATACGCAGTATTTT. Its protein is CSAPAPSSDTQYF.

This clonotype appeared a few times. V gene TRBV7-3 combines with J gene TRBJ2-1, with 7 bases matching TRBD2. CDR1 and CDR2 (germline): SGHTA, FQGTGA. CDR3 length equals 15 residues. V shed 7 bases and J 10 bases; nucleotides not matched to a gene: 16. The CDR3 sequence is CASNLGPDTGGEQFF. Written as DNA, the CDR3 is TGTGCCAGCAACCTAGGACCCGACACCGGGGGGGAGCAGTTCTTC.

J is TRBJ2-5 and V is TRBV29-1; D remains unclear. Germline V gives CDR1 SQVTM, CDR2 ANQGSEA. V lost 2 bases and J lost 5, with 9 bases in between. The CDR3 has 12 amino acids. The CDR3 DNA sequence: TGCAGCGTTGAACGAGGACCGGAGACCCAGTACTTC. Its translation is CSVERGPETQYF.

This chain connects TRBV3-1 to TRBJ2-2; 10 bases match TRBD2. V shed 4 bases and J 4 bases; nucleotides not matched to a gene: 6. This CDR3 has 16 amino acids. Germline V gene data show CDR1 as LGHDT and CDR2 as YNNKEL (reference sequence). CDR3 residues: CASSLTGTSVTGELFF. CDR3 nucleotides: TGTGCCAGCAGCCTCACAGGGACTAGCGTCACCGGGGAGCTGTTTTTT. Drawing the rest from reference TRBV3-1 and TRBJ2-2, the complete variable domain is DTAVSQTPKYLVTQMGNDKSIKCEQNLGHDTMYWYKQDSKKFLKIMFSYNNKELIINETVPNRFSPKSPDKAHLNLHINSLELGDSAVYFCASSLTGTSVTGELFFGEGSRLTVL.

The chain carries TRBV7-9 and TRBJ2-3; D ambiguous. From germline, CDR1 is SEHNR and CDR2 FQNEAQ (reference sequence). Trimming took off 5 bases at V and 5 bases at J, with 11 bases between the two ends. CDR3 size: 13 residues. As DNA, the CDR3 is TGTGCCAGCAGCCCCCAAACAGAAGATACGCAGTATTTT. This sequence encodes CASSPQTEDTQYF. The variable domain in full, completed from reference TRBV7-9 and TRBJ2-3, reads DTGVSQNPRHKITKRGQNVTFRCDPISEHNRLYWYRQTLGQGPEFLTYFQNEAQLEKSRLLSDRFSAERPKGSFSTLEIQRTEQGDSAMYLCASSPQTEDTQYFGPGTRLTVL.

This clonotype was counted only a few times. The CDR3 is CASSAGTSLSDTQYF. CDR3 sequence (DNA): TGCGCCAGCAGCGCCGGGACTAGTCTCTCAGATACGCAGTATTTT. The chain is built from TRBV5-1 and TRBJ2-3, with 8 bases aligning to TRBD2. V dropped 4 bases and J dropped 4; count of bases not matched to a gene: 8. Germline CDR1 and CDR2: SGHRS and YFSETQ. The CDR3 extends over 15 amino acids.

The genes are TRBV7-9 and TRBJ1-1; D is possibly TRBD1 (6 bases). V lost 4 bases and J lost 3, with 9 bases in between. CDR1 is SEHNR, CDR2 FQNEAQ, per germline (reference sequence). This CDR3 is built from 13 residues. CDR3 nucleotide sequence: TGTGCCAGCAGCTCCAGGGGAGACACTGAAGCTTTCTTT. The encoded protein is CASSSRGDTEAFF. Using reference TRBV7-9 and TRBJ1-1 for the parts outside the CDR3, the full variable domain is DTGVSQNPRHKITKRGQNVTFRCDPISEHNRLYWYRQTLGQGPEFLTYFQNEAQLEKSRLLSDRFSAERPKGSFSTLEIQRTEQGDSAMYLCASSSRGDTEAFFGQGTRLTVV.

This chain's CDR3 is CASSFGLAGGDEQFF. CDR3 DNA: TGTGCCAGCAGTTTCGGACTAGCGGGAGGGGATGAGCAGTTCTTC. The chain has TRBV6-6 and TRBJ2-1; 15 nucleotides agree with TRBD2. Per germline, CDR1 MNHNY and CDR2 SVGAGI (reference sequence). V was clipped by 4 bases and J by 8 bases; unmatched bases: 3. The CDR3 loop spans 15 amino acids.

V usage is TRBV6-5 and J usage is TRBJ2-1; either TRBD1 or TRBD2 may fit D (6 bases each). Germline assignment: CDR1 MNHEY and CDR2 SVGAGI. This CDR3 region has 16 residues. V was cut by 3 bases and J by 0 bases, with 12 bases left in between. The CDR3 loop is CASSYSGASSYNEQFF. For the CDR3, the DNA is TGTGCCAGCAGTTATTCGGGGGCCAGCTCCTACAATGAGCAGTTCTTC.

This clonotype was counted many times. The rearrangement joins TRBV27 to TRBJ1-4, with D hard to call. V lost 6 bases, J lost 4 bases, and 12 bases lay in between. The CDR3 length is 14 residues. Per the germline V gene, CDR1 is MNHEY and CDR2 is SMNVEV (reference sequence). The chain's CDR3 is CASSPSRNNEKLFF. CDR3 bases: TGTGCCAGCAGCCCTTCCAGGAATAATGAAAAACTGTTTTTT.

V gene TRBV20-1 combines with J gene TRBJ2-1; 14 bases agree with TRBD2. Germline lookup yields CDR1 DFQATT and CDR2 SNEGSKA (reference sequence). V lost 5 bases, J lost 10 bases, and 10 bases stayed unmatched. The CDR3 has 15 amino acids. CDR3 protein: CSAPRGLAGAGEQFF. The CDR3 nucleotides are TGCAGTGCTCCACGGGGACTAGCGGGAGCAGGAGAGCAGTTCTTC.

This clonotype appeared a few times. The chain carries TRBV24-1 and TRBJ2-3, with 9 bases lining up with TRBD2. The CDR3 totals 16 residues. The J segment lost 4 bases and the V segment lost 4 bases, leaving 8 bases of the junction unmatched. Germline assignment: CDR1 KGHDR and CDR2 SFDVKD. CDR3: CATSELKAGGSDTQYF. DNA of the CDR3: TGTGCCACCAGTGAACTCAAAGCGGGAGGCTCAGATACGCAGTATTTT.

This clonotype came up a few times. V and J are TRBV20-1 and TRBJ2-7; TRBD2 agrees at 7 bases. Losses at the gene ends were 0 bases for V and 2 bases for J; bases not matched to a gene: 7. The CDR3 loop spans 15 amino acids. Looked up from germline, CDR1 is DFQATT and CDR2 is SNEGSKA (reference sequence). The CDR3 protein is CSARDPASGPYEQYF. CDR3 DNA: TGCAGTGCTAGAGACCCGGCTAGCGGCCCCTACGAGCAGTACTTC.

This clonotype was observed a handful of times. The CDR3 DNA reads TGTGCCAGCAGTTCCGCCCGGGACTACGAGTTCTTC. Its protein product is CASSSARDYEFF. The V call is TRBV6-5, the J call TRBJ2-1; TRBD2 matches at 7 bases. J was trimmed by 14 bases and V by 4 bases; bases with no gene match: 8. CDR3 size: 12 residues. Germline loops: CDR1 MNHEY, CDR2 SVGAGI.

The rearrangement links TRBV24-1 to TRBJ1-5; D remains unclear. Trimming removed 3 bases at V and 1 base at J, with 3 bases between. The germline V gene encodes CDR1 KGHDR and CDR2 SFDVKD. The CDR3 is made up of 13 amino acids. The DNA of the CDR3 is TGTGCCACCAGTGATGGCAGCAATCAGCCCCAGCATTTT. The encoded protein is CATSDGSNQPQHF.

This clonotype was counted between two and nine times. The chain has TRBV27 and TRBJ2-5; 7 bases align to TRBD2. Looked up from germline, CDR1 is MNHEY and CDR2 is SMNVEV (reference sequence). Losses at the gene ends were 6 bases for V and 7 bases for J; bases not matched to a gene: 17. This CDR3 is built from 16 residues. The CDR3 sequence is CASSPQSGGVSVTQYF. The DNA of the CDR3 is TGTGCCAGCAGCCCCCAATCGGGAGGCGTCTCGGTGACCCAGTACTTC.

This clonotype was seen more than once but under ten times. The chain joins TRBV20-1 to TRBJ2-5; 8 positions agree with TRBD1. CDR3 length: 13 amino acids. Germline V gene lookup returns CDR1 DFQATT and CDR2 SNEGSKA (reference sequence). The ends lost 6 bases at V and 2 bases at J; junction bases unmatched: 5. CDR3: CSAPDRGQETQYF. CDR3 coding DNA: TGCAGTGCCCCTGACAGGGGACAAGAGACCCAGTACTTC.

The J gene is TRBJ2-7, the V gene TRBV28; D tentatively fits TRBD1 or TRBD2 (5 bases each). V lost 2 bases to trimming and J lost 1 base, with 12 bases between them. Germline CDR1 is MDHEN and CDR2 is SYDVKM. The CDR3 loop spans 15 amino acids. CDR3 sequence (DNA): TGTGCCAGCAGTTTAATCGGGACCGGATCCTACGAGCAGTACTTC. As protein: CASSLIGTGSYEQYF.

This clonotype was picked up a small number of times. The chain has TRBV7-9 and TRBJ2-1; 9 bases match TRBD1. Germline lookup yields CDR1 SEHNR and CDR2 FQNEAQ (reference sequence). CDR3 length: 15 residues. V was clipped by 3 bases and J by 4 bases; unmatched bases: 4. This chain's CDR3 is CASSFPGQGYNEQFF. The CDR3 nucleotides are TGTGCCAGCAGCTTTCCGGGACAGGGTTACAATGAGCAGTTCTTC.

The gene calls are TRBV12-3 or TRBV12-4 and TRBJ1-1; 7 bases align to TRBD1. Germline trimming cut 4 bases from V and 0 bases from J; bases unmatched to any gene: 8. CDR3 length: 16 amino acids. The chain's CDR3 is CASSSGTDTMNTEAFF. The CDR3 region has the DNA TGTGCCAGCAGTTCCGGGACAGATACCATGAACACTGAAGCTTTCTTT.

A single count supports this clonotype. This chain joins TRBV13 and TRBJ2-7; the match to TRBD1 covers 8 bases. Germline V gene data show CDR1 as PRHDT and CDR2 as FYEKMQ (reference sequence). Trimming took 0 bases from V and 9 from J; bases not matched to a gene: 7. The CDR3 contains 14 residues. The DNA for the CDR3 is TGTGCCAGCAGCTTAGGGACAGGGGACTTGGGGCAGTACTTC. Amino acids: CASSLGTGDLGQYF.